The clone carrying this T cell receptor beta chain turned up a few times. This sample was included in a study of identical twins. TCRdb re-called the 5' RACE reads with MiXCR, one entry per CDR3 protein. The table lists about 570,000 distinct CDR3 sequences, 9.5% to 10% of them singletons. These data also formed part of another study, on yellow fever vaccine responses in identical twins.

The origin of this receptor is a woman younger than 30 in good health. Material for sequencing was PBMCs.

The CDR3: CAISDRGRVVTGANVLTF. The CDR3 nucleotides read TGTGCCATCAGTGATCGGGGCAGGGTTGTAACTGGGGCCAACGTCCTGACTTTC. The chain has TRBV10-3 and TRBJ2-6; D tentatively fits TRBD1 or TRBD2 (5 bases each). V was clipped by 3 bases and J by 2 bases, with 17 bases between them. The germline gives CDR1 ENHRY, CDR2 SYGVKD. The CDR3 totals 18 residues.